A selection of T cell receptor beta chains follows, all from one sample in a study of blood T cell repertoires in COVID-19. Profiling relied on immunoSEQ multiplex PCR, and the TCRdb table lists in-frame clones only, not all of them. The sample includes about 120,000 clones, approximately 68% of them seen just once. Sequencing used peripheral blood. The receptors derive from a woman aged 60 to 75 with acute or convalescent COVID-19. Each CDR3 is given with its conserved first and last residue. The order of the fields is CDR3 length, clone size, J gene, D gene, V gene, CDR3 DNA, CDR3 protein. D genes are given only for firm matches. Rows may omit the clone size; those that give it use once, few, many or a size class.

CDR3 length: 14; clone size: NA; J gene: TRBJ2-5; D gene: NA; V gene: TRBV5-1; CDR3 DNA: TGCGCCAGCAGCGGTGCAGGGGCTTCGAAGACCCAGTACTTC; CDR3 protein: CASSGAGASKTQYF
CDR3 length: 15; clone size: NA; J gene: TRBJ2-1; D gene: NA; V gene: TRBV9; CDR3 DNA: TGTGCCAGCAGCGTAGGAGGGGGCTCCTACAATGAGCAGTTCTTC; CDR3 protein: CASSVGGGSYNEQFF
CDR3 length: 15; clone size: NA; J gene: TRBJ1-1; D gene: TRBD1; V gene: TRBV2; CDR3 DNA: TGTGCCAGCAGGGCACTACAGGGGAGTGGCACTGAAGCTTTCTTT; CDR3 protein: CASRALQGSGTEAFF
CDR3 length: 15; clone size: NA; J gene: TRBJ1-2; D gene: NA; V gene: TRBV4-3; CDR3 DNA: TGCGCCAGCAGCCAAGAACGAAAGACAGGCTATGGCTACACCTTC; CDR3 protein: CASSQERKTGYGYTF
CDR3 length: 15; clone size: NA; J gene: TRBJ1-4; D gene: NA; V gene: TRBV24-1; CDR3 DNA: TGTGCCACCGGTATGGACAGCCTTTCAGGGGAAAAACTGTTTTTT; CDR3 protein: CATGMDSLSGEKLFF
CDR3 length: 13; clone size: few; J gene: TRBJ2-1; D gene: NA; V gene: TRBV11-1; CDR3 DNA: TGTGCCAGCAGCTTAGGGTCAGACAGGGAGCAGTTCTTC; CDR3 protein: CASSLGSDREQFF
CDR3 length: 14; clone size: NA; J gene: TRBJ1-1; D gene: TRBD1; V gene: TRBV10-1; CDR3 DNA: TGCGCCAGCAGACCGGGACAGGGGACCACTGAAGCTTTCTTT; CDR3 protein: CASRPGQGTTEAFF
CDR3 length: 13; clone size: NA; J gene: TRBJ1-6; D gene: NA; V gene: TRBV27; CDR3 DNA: TGTGCCAGCAGTTTACGTCGGGAATCACCCCTCCACTTT; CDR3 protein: CASSLRRESPLHF
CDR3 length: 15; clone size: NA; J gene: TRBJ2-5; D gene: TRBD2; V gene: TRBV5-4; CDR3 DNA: TGTGCCAGCAGCTCGTCCGGCGGGGGGAGGGAGACCCAGTACTTC; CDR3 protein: CASSSSGGGRETQYF
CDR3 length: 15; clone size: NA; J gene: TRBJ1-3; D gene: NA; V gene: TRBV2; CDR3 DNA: TGTGCCAGCAGCCCGTGGACTTTCCCGGTAAACACCATATATTTT; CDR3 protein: CASSPWTFPVNTIYF
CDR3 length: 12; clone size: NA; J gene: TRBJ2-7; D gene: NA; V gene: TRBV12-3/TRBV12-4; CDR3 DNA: TGTGCCAGCAGTTTAGTCAGGGCGGAGCAGTACTTC; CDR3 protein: CASSLVRAEQYF
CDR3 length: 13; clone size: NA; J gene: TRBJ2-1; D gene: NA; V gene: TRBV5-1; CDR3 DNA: TGCGCCAGCAGGACATCGTTCCGGGGTGAGCAGTTCTTC; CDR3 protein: CASRTSFRGEQFF
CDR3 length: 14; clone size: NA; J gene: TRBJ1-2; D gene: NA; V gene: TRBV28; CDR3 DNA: TGTGCCAGCAACCAAGCGGGGGTTATCTATGGCTACACCTTC; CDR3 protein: CASNQAGVIYGYTF
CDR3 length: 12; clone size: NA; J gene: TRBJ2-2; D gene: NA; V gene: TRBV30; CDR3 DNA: TGTGCCTGGACAGGGGACACCGGGGAGCTGTTTTTT; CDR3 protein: CAWTGDTGELFF
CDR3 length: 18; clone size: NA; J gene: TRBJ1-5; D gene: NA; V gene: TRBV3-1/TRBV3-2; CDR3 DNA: TGTGCCAGCAGCCACGCCGCAGGCTCCTTAGGGGGCAATCAGCCCCAGCATTTT; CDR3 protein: CASSHAAGSLGGNQPQHF
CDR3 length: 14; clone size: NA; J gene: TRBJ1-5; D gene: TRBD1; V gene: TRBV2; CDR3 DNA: TGTGCCAGCAGGGACAGGGGTAGGGTTCAGCCCCAGCATTTT; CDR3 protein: CASRDRGRVQPQHF
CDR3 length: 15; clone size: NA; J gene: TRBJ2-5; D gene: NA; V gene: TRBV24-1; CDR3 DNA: TGTGCCACCAGTGAGGGGGGGGGCTACCAAGAGACCCAGTACTTC; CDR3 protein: CATSEGGGYQETQYF
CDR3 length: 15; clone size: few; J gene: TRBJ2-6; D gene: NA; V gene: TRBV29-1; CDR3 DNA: TGCAGCGTTATGACAGTCAGCTCTGGGGCCAACGTCCTGACTTTC; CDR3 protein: CSVMTVSSGANVLTF
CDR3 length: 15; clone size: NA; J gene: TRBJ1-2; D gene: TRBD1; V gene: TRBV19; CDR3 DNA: TGTGCCAGTAGTATTCCGGGACAGGGATTCTATGGCTACACCTTC; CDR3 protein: CASSIPGQGFYGYTF
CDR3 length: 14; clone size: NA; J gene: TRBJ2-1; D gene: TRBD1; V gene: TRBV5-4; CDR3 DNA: TGTGCCAGTCACCCGGACAGGAGCTACAATGAGCAGTTCTTC; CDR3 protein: CASHPDRSYNEQFF
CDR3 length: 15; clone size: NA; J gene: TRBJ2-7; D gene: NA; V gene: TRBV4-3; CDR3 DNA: TGCGCCAGCAGCCAAGGGCGGGGCAGCTCCTACGAGCAGTACTTC; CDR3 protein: CASSQGRGSSYEQYF
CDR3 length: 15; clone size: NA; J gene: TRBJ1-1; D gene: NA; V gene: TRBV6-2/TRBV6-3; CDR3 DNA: TGTGCCAGCAGCCCCTTCAGGTCGCAGAACACTGAAGCTTTCTTT; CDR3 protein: CASSPFRSQNTEAFF
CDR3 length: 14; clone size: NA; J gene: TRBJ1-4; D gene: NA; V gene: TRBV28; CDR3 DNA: TGTGCCAGCAGCCCTGTCGGGTTAAGGGAAAAACTGTTTTTT; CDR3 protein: CASSPVGLREKLFF
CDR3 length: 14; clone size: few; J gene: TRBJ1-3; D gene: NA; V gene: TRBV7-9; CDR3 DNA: TGTGCCAGCAGCTTAGGGAAGGGGGGAAACACCATATATTTT; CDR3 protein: CASSLGKGGNTIYF
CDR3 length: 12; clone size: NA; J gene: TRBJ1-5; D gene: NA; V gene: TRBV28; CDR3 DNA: TGTGCCAGCAGTCAGGCCAATCAGCCCCAGCATTTT; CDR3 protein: CASSQANQPQHF
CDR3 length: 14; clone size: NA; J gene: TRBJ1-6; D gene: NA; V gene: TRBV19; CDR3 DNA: TGTGCCAGCTACCTGGGGGCAGGTAATTCACCCCTCCACTTT; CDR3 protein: CASYLGAGNSPLHF
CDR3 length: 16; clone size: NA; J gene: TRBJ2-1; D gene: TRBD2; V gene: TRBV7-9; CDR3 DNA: TGTGCCAGCACAAGATCCGGGGGGGCGTCATCCAATGAGCAGTTCTTC; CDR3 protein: CASTRSGGASSNEQFF
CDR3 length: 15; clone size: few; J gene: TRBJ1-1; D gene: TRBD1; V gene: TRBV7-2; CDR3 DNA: TGTGCCAGCAGCTTAGTTGGGACAGGGGGGACTGAAGCTTTCTTT; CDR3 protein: CASSLVGTGGTEAFF
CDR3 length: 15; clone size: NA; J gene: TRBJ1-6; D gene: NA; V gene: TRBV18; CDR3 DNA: TGTGCCAGCTCAGGCTTCGGGGAAGGGAATTCACCCCTCCACTTT; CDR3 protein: CASSGFGEGNSPLHF
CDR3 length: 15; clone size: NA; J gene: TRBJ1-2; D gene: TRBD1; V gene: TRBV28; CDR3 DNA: TGTGCCAGCAGTTTAGGGGACAGGGGCAATTATGGCTACACCTTC; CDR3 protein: CASSLGDRGNYGYTF
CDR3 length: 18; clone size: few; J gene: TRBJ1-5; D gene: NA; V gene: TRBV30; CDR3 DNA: TGTGCCTGGAGTGTAGGTGTCGGGCAGGGAAAGCGCAATCAGCCCCAGCATTTT; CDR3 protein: CAWSVGVGQGKRNQPQHF
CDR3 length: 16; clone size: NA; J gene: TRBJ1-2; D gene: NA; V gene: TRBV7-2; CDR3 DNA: TGTGCCAGCAGCCGGGGCGGGGGGGCATCTTTGGATGGCTACACCTTC; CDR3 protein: CASSRGGGASLDGYTF
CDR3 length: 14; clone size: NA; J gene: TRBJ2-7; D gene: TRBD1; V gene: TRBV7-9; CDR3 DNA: TGTGCCAGCAGCCCCGGGACAGCCCCCTACGAGCAGTACTTC; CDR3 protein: CASSPGTAPYEQYF
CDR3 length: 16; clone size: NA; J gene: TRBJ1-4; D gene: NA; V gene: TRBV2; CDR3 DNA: TGTGCCAGCAGAGCTAGACCCCGAGGGACTAATGAAAAACTGTTTTTT; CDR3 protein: CASRARPRGTNEKLFF
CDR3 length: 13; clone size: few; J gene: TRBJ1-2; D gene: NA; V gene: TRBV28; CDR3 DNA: TGTGCCAGCAGTAGCACCCGGACATTTGGCTACACCTTC; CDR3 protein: CASSSTRTFGYTF
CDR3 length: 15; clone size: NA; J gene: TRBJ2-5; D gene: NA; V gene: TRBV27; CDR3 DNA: TGTGCCAGCAGTTTAGACCGGAGGGGGGGGGAGACCCAGTACTTC; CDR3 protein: CASSLDRRGGETQYF
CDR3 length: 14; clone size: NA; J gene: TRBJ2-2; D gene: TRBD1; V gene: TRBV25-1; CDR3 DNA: TGTGCCAGCACTACAGGGGTGAACACCGGGGAGCTGTTTTTT; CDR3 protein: CASTTGVNTGELFF
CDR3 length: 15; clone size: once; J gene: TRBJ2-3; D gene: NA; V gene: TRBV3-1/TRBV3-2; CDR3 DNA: TGTGCCAGCAGCCAAGATTACGGGGGGCATCAGCCCCAGTATTTT; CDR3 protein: CASSQDYGGHQPQYF
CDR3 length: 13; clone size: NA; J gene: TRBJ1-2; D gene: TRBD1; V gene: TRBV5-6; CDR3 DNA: TGTGCCAGCAGCTTGGTGGACAGGGTCGGCTACACCTTC; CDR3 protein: CASSLVDRVGYTF
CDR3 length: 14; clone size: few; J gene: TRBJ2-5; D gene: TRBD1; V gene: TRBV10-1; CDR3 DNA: TGCGCCAGCAGTCCTGGGACAGGGGGGGAGACCCAGTACTTC; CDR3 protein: CASSPGTGGETQYF
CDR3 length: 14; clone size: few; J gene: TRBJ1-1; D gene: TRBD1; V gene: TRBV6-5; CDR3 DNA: TGTGCCAGCAAAGACAGGGGTGGTGTCACTGAAGCTTTCTTT; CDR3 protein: CASKDRGGVTEAFF
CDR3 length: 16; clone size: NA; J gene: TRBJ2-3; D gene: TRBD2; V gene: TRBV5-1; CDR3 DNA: TGCGCCAGCAGCGACCCTAGCGGGGGCCTCACAGATACGCAGTATTTT; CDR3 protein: CASSDPSGGLTDTQYF
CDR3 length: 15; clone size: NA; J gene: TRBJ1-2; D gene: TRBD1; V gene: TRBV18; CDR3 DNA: TGTGCCAGCTCACCGCTACAGGGGTTCCCAGATGGCTACACCTTC; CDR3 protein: CASSPLQGFPDGYTF
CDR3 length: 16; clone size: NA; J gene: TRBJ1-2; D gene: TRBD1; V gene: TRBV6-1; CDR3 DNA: TGTGCCAGCAGTGTGAGGACAGGGGGCGGCAGCTATGGCTACACCTTC; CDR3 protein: CASSVRTGGGSYGYTF
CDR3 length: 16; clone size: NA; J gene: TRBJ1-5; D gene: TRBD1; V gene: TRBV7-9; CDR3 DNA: TGTGCCAGCAGCCCGTCGGGACAGGGGGGTAATCAGCCCCAGCATTTT; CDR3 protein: CASSPSGQGGNQPQHF
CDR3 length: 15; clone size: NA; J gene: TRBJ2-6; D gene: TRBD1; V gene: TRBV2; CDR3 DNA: TGTGCCAGGAGACAGGGAAAGTCTGGGGCCAACGTCCTGACTTTC; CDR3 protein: CARRQGKSGANVLTF
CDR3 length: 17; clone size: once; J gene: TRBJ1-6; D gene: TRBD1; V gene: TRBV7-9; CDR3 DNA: TGTGCCAGCAGCCAAGGGACAGGAGTTGGTAGTAATTCACCCCTCCACTTT; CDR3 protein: CASSQGTGVGSNSPLHF
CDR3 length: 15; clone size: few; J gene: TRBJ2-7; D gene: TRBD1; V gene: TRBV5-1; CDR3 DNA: TGCGCCAGCAGCTTGGCTCCGGACAGGGAAGTCGAGCAGTACTTC; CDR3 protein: CASSLAPDREVEQYF
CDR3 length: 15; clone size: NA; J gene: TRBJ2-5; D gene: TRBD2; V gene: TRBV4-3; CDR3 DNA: TGCGCCAGCAGCCCCTCTGTGGGGGGGGTGGAGACCCAGTACTTC; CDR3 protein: CASSPSVGGVETQYF
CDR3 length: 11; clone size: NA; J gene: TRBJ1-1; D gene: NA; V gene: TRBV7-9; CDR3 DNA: TGTGCCAGCAGGGCCGACACTGAAGCTTTCTTT; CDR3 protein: CASRADTEAFF
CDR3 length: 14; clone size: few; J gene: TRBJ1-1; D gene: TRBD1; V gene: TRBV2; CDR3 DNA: TGTGCCAGCAGTGAAGCCCTAGGGGGCGTGAGGGCTTTCTTT; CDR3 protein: CASSEALGGVRAFF
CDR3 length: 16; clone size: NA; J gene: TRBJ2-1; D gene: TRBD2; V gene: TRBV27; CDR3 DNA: TGTGCCAGCAGTTTATCCAAAAGCGGGGGTGGGAATGAGCAGTTCTTC; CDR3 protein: CASSLSKSGGGNEQFF
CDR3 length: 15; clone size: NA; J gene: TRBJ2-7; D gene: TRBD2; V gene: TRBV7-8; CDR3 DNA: TGTGCCAGCAGCTTAGAGAGCGGGAGTGGCTACGAGCAGTACTTC; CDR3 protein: CASSLESGSGYEQYF
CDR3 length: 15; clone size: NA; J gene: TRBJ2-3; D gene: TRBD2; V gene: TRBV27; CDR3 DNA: TGTGCCAGCAGTTTACGGGGGGGGCCCACAGATACGCAGTATTTT; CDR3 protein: CASSLRGGPTDTQYF
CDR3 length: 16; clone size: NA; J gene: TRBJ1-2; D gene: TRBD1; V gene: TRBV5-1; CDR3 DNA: TGCGCCAGCAGTCCCAGGGAGACAGGGTATAACTATGGCTACACCTTC; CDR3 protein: CASSPRETGYNYGYTF
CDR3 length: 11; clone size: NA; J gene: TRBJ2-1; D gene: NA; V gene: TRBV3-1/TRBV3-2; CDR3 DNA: TGTGCCAGCAGCCAAGCAGGGGAGCAGTTCTTC; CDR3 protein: CASSQAGEQFF
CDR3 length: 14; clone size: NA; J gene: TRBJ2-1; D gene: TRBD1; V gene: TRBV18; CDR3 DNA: TGTGCCAGCTCACCAGGGACAGGGAACAATGAGCAGTTCTTC; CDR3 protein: CASSPGTGNNEQFF